This paragraph covers one T cell receptor (beta chain) sequence. Profiled with immunoSEQ multiplex PCR; TCRdb holds only in-frame clones, not every one. The table records approximately 290,000 clones, about four fifths of them present only once. This entry belongs to a study of blood T cell repertoires in COVID-19. This CDR3 is built from 16 residues. Per the germline V gene, CDR1 is MDHEN and CDR2 is SYDVKM. V was clipped by 1 base and J by 1 base, with 10 bases between them. This receptor was identified in a person aged 65-85 years with COVID-19, enrolled during active disease. The genes are TRBV28 and TRBJ2-2, with D possibly matching TRBD2 (6 bases). Input material: peripheral blood. CDR3 sequence: CASSLFPGVNTGELFF. The CDR3, as DNA: TGTGCCAGCAGTTTATTCCCGGGAGTGAACACCGGGGAGCTGTTTTTT.